These 17 T cell receptor beta chains were sequenced from one sample in a study of early T cells in non-severe SARS-CoV-2 infection. TCRdb independently ran MiXCR on the 5' RACE reads; one entry per CDR3 protein. The profile shows roughly 51,000 distinct CDR3 sequences, about 10% of them singletons. The specimen was whole blood. These receptors were collected from an adult who was a healthcare worker with PCR-confirmed SARS-CoV-2 infection or an uninfected control (not recorded which).

This clonotype was observed a few times. The J gene is TRBJ2-7, the V gene TRBV5-6; TRBD2 matches 8 bases. Germline V lookup: CDR1 SGHDT, CDR2 YYEEEE. V lost 3 bases and J lost 2; bases outside the gene matches: 4. This CDR3 is 14 amino acids long. CDR3 sequence reads: CASSSGLVAYEQYF. CDR3 DNA: TGTGCCAGCAGCTCGGGACTAGTCGCCTACGAGCAGTACTTC.

This clonotype was picked up many times. The rearrangement uses TRBV4-1 and TRBJ2-3; 10 nucleotides line up with TRBD2. The J segment lost 3 bases and the V segment lost 2 bases, leaving 5 bases of the junction unmatched. Looked up from germline, CDR1 is MGHRA and CDR2 is YSYEKL. The CDR3 is 16 amino acids. The CDR3 spells CASSQRLAGGTDTQYF. CDR3 nucleotides: TGCGCCAGCAGCCAACGGTTAGCGGGAGGAACAGATACGCAGTATTTT.

Of note for this clonotype: This may arise from a read error, as a much more abundant clone is one base away. As DNA, the CDR3 is TGTGCCAGCAGCTCCCAGGACAGAACCTACGAGCAGTACTTC. Its protein is CASSSQDRTYEQYF. V is TRBV7-8 and J is TRBJ2-7; TRBD1 might be the D (6 bases). The CDR3 is made up of 14 amino acids. Trimming left V 4 bases short and J 2 bases short, with 12 bases between. CDR1 is SGHVS, CDR2 FQNEAQ, per germline.

This clonotype showed up many times. The rearrangement uses TRBV24-1 and TRBJ1-5, with TRBD1 identical over 8 bases. The CDR3 is 16 amino acids. CDR1 is KGHDR, CDR2 SFDVKD, per germline. The junction had 4 bases not matched to a gene; V was cut back by 0 bases and J by 4 bases. The CDR3 here is CATSDLLTGANQPQHF. Written as DNA, the CDR3 is TGTGCCACCAGTGATTTGCTGACAGGGGCGAATCAGCCCCAGCATTTT.

The chain employs TRBV25-1 and TRBJ2-1, with 8 bases lining up with TRBD2. The CDR3 sequence is 14 residues long. Trimming took 9 bases from V and 7 from J; bases not matched to a gene: 11. Germline-derived CDR1 and CDR2 are MGHDK and SYGVNS. CDR3 sequence: CASRDAGGMNEQFF. CDR3 nucleotide sequence: TGTGCCAGTAGGGATGCGGGGGGTATGAATGAGCAGTTCTTC.

The V and J genes are TRBV9 and TRBJ2-4; 8 bases match TRBD1. Germline loops: CDR1 SGDLS, CDR2 YYNGEE. The J segment lost 3 bases and the V segment lost 3 bases, leaving 11 bases of the junction unmatched. CDR3 size: 17 residues. CDR3: CASSEEDREYVKNIQYF. In nucleotides, the CDR3 is TGTGCCAGCAGCGAGGAGGACAGGGAATATGTCAAAAACATTCAGTACTTC.

The chain employs TRBV20-1 and TRBJ1-6; the D gene is possibly TRBD1 (5 bases). Germline CDR1 DFQATT, CDR2 SNEGSKA (reference sequence). Trimming left V 1 base short and J 7 bases short, with 14 bases between. There are 15 residues in the CDR3. The CDR3 spells CSARGQGSLNSPLHF. As DNA, the CDR3 is TGCAGTGCTAGAGGGCAGGGAAGTTTGAATTCACCCCTCCACTTT.

This clonotype occurred many times. The rearrangement uses TRBV12-3 or TRBV12-4 and TRBJ1-5, with D hard to call. V gave up 2 bases and J gave up 2 bases, with 4 bases separating them. The CDR3 is 13 amino acids. The CDR3 DNA sequence: TGTGCCAGCAGTTTAACAGGCAATCAGCCCCAGCATTTT. Translation: CASSLTGNQPQHF.

This clonotype was recorded a few times. The J gene is TRBJ1-2, the V gene TRBV28, with TRBD1 matching 7 bases. CDR3 length: 14 residues. The germline gives CDR1 MDHEN, CDR2 SYDVKM. Trimming cost V 3 bases and J 4 bases; bases outside gene matches: 5. CDR3 sequence reads: CASSFWDRAYGYTF. CDR3 DNA sequence: TGTGCCAGCAGTTTTTGGGACAGAGCCTATGGCTACACCTTC.

This chain connects TRBV29-1 to TRBJ1-1; 9 nucleotides match TRBD1. Germline V lookup: CDR1 SQVTM, CDR2 ANQGSEA. Losses at the gene ends were 5 bases for V and 4 bases for J; bases not matched to a gene: 2. The CDR3 extends over 12 amino acids. The CDR3 DNA follows: TGCAGCGTTAGGACAGGGGCCACTGAAGCTTTCTTT. Its protein is CSVRTGATEAFF.

The chain links TRBV29-1 to TRBJ1-5; D might be TRBD1 (5 bases). The CDR3 has 16 residues. Germline CDR1 and CDR2: SQVTM and ANQGSEA. Trimming stripped 5 bases from V and 0 bases from J, with 17 bases between. In DNA form, the CDR3 reads TGCAGCGTTCTCCCCCAGGGCCACTATAGCAATCAGCCCCAGCATTTT. Its translation is CSVLPQGHYSNQPQHF.

This clonotype was found a few times. The chain uses TRBV7-9 and TRBJ2-7; D tentatively reads TRBD1 or TRBD2 (5 bases each). In germline, CDR1 is SEHNR, CDR2 FQNEAQ (reference sequence). The V end was cut by 3 bases, the J end by 2 bases, with 17 bases between. The CDR3 is 16 amino acids. CDR3 sequence: CASSFPPIGDPYEQYF. For the CDR3, the DNA is TGTGCCAGCAGCTTTCCCCCAATCGGGGACCCCTACGAGCAGTACTTC.

This clonotype was detected only a few times. The chain links TRBV6-6 to TRBJ1-2, with 7 bases aligning to TRBD1. The CDR3 spans 14 residues. Germline lookup yields CDR1 MNHNY and CDR2 SVGAGI (reference sequence). V shed 0 bases, J shed 6 bases, and the junction held 4 bases outside the gene matches. The CDR3 region is CASSYSDRANGYTF. The CDR3 DNA sequence: TGTGCCAGCAGTTACTCAGACAGGGCCAATGGCTACACCTTC.

This clonotype has just a few counts. This chain connects TRBV12-3 or TRBV12-4 to TRBJ2-3; D might be TRBD2 (5 bases). The CDR3 is 13 residues long. Trimming stripped 6 bases from V and 0 bases from J, with 7 bases between. The CDR3 bases are TGTGCCAGCAGGCGGACTAGCACAGATACGCAGTATTTT. This gives the protein CASRRTSTDTQYF.

There are many counts of this clonotype. The V and J genes are TRBV5-1 and TRBJ1-1; D call uncertain. The CDR3 contains 12 residues. The germline V gene encodes CDR1 SGHRS and CDR2 YFSETQ. Trimming cost V 4 bases and J 4 bases, with 8 bases left between them. The CDR3 DNA sequence: TGCGCCAGCAGCCTGAGTGGCACTGAAGCTTTCTTT. Its protein product is CASSLSGTEAFF.

This clonotype was recorded many times. The chain carries TRBV11-2 and TRBJ2-3, with 7 bases aligning to TRBD1. Germline V gives CDR1 SGHAT, CDR2 FQNNGV. The CDR3 runs to 14 residues. V was clipped by 1 base and J by 4 bases; unmatched bases: 2. The CDR3 nucleotides are TGTGCCAGCAGCTTAGTCCAGGGGGCAGATACGCAGTATTTT. Residues: CASSLVQGADTQYF. The full variable domain, its missing parts supplied by reference TRBV11-2 and TRBJ2-3, is EAGVAQSPRYKIIEKRQSVAFWCNPISGHATLYWYQQILGQGPKLLIQFQNNGVVDDSQLPKDRFSAERLKGVDSTLKIQPAKLEDSAVYLCASSLVQGADTQYFGPGTRLTVL.

This clonotype was counted many times. The rearrangement links TRBV11-3 to TRBJ2-1; the D is unclear. Trimming pared 5 bases from V and 0 bases from J, leaving 11 bases between. The CDR3 runs 15 residues. Per germline, CDR1 SGHNT and CDR2 YENEEA. Here the CDR3 reads CASSIGRSSYNEQFF. The CDR3 DNA follows: TGTGCCAGCAGCATAGGACGAAGCTCCTACAATGAGCAGTTCTTC.